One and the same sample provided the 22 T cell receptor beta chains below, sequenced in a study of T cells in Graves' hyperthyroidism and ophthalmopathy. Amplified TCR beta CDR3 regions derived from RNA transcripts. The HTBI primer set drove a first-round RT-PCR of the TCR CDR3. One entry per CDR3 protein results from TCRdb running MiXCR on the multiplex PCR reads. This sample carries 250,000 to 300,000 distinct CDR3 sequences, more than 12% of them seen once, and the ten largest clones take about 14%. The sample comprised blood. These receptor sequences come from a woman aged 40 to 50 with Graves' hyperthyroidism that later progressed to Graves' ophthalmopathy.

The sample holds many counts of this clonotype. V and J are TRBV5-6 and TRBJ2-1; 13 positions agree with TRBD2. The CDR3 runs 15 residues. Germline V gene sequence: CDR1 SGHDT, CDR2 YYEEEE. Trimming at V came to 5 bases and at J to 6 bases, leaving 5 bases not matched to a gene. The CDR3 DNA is TGTGCCAGCAGTGGACTAGCGGGAGTCTCCAATGAGCAGTTCTTC. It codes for CASSGLAGVSNEQFF.

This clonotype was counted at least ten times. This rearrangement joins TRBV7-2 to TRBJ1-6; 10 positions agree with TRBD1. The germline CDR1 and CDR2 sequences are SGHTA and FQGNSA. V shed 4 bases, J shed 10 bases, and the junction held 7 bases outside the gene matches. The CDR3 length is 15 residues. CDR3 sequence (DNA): TGTGCCAGCAGCTCAACCGGGACAGGGGTATCACCCCTCCACTTT. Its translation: CASSSTGTGVSPLHF. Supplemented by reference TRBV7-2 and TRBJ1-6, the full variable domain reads GAGVSQSPSNKVTEKGKDVELRCDPISGHTALYWYRQSLGQGLEFLIYFQGNSAPDKSGLPSDRFSAERTGGSVSTLTIQRTQQEDSAVYLCASSSTGTGVSPLHFGNGTRLTVT.

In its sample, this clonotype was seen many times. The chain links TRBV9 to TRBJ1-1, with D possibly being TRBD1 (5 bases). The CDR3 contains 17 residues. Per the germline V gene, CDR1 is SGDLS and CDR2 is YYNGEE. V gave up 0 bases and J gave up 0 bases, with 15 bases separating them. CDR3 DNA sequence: TGTGCCAGCAGCGTAGTGTCGGGACGGAACATGAACACTGAAGCTTTCTTT. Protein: CASSVVSGRNMNTEAFF.

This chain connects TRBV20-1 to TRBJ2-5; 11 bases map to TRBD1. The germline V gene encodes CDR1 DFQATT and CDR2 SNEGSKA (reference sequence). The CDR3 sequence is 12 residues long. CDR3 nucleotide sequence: TGCAGCCCCGGGACAGGGGGTTTGTCCCAGTACTTC. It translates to CSPGTGGLSQYF.

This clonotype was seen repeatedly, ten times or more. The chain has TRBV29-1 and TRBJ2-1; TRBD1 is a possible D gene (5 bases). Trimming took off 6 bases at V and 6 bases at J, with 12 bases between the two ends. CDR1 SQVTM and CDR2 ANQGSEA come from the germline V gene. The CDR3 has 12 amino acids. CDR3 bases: TGCAGCGTGGGAACAGGTTCCAATGAGCAGTTCTTC. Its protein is CSVGTGSNEQFF.

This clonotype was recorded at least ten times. Here the CDR3 DNA reads TGTGCAAGCAGACCGGGAAACACCGGGGAGCTGTTTTTT. It translates to CASRPGNTGELFF. The V gene is TRBV19, the J gene TRBJ2-2; D possibly corresponds to TRBD2 (5 bases). The CDR3 length is 13 residues. Germline assignment: CDR1 LNHDA and CDR2 SQIVND (reference sequence).

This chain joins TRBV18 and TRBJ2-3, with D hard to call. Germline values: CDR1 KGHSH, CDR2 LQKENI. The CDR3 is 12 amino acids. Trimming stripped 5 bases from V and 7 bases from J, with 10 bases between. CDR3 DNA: TGTGCCAGCTCAGTGTCTGACAATACGCAGTATTTT. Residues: CASSVSDNTQYF.

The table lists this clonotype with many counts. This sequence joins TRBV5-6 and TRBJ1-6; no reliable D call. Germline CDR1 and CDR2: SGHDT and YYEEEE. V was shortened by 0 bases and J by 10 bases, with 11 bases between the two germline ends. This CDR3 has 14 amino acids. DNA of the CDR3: TGTGCCAGCAGCTTGGGACCTTTGGGGTCACCCCTCCACTTT. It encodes CASSLGPLGSPLHF.

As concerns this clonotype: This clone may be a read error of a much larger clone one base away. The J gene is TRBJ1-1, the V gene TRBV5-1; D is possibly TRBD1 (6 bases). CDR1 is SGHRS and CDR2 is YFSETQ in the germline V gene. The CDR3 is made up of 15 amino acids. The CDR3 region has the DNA TGCGCCAGCGGCTTGGCCGGGGACACCACGTCTGAAGCTTTCTTT. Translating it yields CASGLAGDTTSEAFF.

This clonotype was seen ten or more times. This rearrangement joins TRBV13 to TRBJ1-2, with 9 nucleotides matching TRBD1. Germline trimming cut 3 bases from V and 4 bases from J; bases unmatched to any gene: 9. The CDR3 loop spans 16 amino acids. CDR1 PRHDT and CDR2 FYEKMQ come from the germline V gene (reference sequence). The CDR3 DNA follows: TGTGCCAGCAGCTTCTTTTATATGGGACAGGGCTATGGCTACACCTTC. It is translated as CASSFFYMGQGYGYTF.

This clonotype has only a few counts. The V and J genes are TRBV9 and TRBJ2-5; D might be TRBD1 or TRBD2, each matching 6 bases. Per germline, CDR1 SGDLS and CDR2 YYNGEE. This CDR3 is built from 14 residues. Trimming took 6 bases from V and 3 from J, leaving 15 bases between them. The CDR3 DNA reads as TGTGCCAGCAATGGGGGGCAAGTGAAAGAGACCCAGTACTTC. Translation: CASNGGQVKETQYF.

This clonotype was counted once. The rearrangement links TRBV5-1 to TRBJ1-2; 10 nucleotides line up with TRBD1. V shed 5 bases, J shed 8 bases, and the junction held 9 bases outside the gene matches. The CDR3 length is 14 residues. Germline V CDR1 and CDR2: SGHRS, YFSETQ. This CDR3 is CASRIGQGGGGYTF. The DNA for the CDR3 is TGCGCCAGCAGGATCGGACAGGGGGGCGGCGGCTACACCTTC.

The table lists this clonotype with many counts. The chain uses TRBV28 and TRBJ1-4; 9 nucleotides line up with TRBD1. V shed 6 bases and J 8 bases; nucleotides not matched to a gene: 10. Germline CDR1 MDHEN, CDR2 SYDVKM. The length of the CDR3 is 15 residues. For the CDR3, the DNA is TGTGCCAGCAGGTCCGGGACAGGGATTCGGGAAAAACTGTTTTTT. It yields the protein CASRSGTGIREKLFF.

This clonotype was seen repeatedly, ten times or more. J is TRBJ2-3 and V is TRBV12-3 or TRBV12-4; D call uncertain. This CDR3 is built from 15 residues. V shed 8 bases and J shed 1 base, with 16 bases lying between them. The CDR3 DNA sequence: TGTGCCAGCGGAACAATAGACGGGCGCACAGATACGCAGTATTTT. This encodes CASGTIDGRTDTQYF.

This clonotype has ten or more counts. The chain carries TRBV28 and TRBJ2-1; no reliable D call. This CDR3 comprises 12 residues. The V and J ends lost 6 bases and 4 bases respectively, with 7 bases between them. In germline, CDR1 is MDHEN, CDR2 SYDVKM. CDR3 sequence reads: CASRPRYNEQFF. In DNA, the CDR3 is TGTGCCAGCAGACCGAGGTACAATGAGCAGTTCTTC.

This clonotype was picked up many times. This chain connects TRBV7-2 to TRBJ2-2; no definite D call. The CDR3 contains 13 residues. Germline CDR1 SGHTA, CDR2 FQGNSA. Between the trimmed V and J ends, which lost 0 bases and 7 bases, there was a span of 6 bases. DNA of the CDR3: TGTGCCAGCAGCTTAGCTTTCGGCGGGGAGCTGTTTTTT. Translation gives CASSLAFGGELFF.

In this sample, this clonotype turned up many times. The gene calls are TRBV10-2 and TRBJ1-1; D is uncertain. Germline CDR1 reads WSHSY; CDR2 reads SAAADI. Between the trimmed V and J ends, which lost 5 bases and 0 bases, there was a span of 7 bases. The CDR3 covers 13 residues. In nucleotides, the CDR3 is TGCGCCAGCAGTTACCCTATGAACACTGAAGCTTTCTTT. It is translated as CASSYPMNTEAFF.

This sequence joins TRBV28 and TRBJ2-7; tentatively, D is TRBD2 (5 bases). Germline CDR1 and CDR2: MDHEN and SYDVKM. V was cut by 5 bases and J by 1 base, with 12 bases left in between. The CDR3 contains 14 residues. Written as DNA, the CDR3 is TGTGCCAGCAGTGATTCACGGGAATCCTACGAGCAGTACTTC. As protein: CASSDSRESYEQYF.

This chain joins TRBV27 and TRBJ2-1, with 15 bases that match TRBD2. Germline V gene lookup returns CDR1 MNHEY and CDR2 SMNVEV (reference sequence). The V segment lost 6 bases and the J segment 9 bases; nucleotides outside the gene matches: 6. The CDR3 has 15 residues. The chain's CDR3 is CASSLGTSGRSEQFF. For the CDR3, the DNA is TGTGCCAGCAGCCTCGGGACTAGCGGGAGGAGTGAGCAGTTCTTC.

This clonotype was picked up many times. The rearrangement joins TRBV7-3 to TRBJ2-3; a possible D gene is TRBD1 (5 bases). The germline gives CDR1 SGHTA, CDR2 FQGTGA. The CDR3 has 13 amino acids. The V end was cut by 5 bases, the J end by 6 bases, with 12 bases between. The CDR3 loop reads CASSQFPGDTQYF. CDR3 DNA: TGTGCCAGCAGCCAATTCCCAGGGGATACGCAGTATTTT.

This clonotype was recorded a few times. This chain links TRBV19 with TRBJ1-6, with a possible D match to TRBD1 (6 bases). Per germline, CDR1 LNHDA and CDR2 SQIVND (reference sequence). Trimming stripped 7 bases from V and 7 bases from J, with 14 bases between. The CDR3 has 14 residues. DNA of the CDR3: TGTGCCAGTACTCAGGGGTCCTTCAATTCACCCCTCCACTTT. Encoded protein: CASTQGSFNSPLHF.

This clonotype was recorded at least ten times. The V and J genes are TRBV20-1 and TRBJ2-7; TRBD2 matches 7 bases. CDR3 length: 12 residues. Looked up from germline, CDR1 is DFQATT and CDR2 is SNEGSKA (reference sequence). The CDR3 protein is CSGGSVNYEQYF. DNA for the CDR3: TGCAGCGGCGGGAGCGTAAACTACGAGCAGTACTTC.